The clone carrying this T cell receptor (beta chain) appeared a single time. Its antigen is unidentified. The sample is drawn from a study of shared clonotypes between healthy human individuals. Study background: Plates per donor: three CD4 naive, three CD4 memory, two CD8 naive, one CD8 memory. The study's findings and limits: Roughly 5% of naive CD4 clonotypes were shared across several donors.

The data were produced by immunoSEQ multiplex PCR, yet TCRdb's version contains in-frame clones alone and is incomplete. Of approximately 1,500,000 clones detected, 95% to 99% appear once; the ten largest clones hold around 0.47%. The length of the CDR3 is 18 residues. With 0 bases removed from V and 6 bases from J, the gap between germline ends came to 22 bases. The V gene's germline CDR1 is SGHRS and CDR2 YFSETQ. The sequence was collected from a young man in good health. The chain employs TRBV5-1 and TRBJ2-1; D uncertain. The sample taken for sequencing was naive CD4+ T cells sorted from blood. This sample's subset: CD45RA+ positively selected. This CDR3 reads CASSLVPLRSQRLNEQFF. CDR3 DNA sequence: TGCGCCAGCAGCTTGGTGCCCCTTCGGAGTCAGAGGCTCAATGAGCAGTTCTTC. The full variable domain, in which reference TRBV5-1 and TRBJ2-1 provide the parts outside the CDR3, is KAGVTQTPRYLIKTRGQQVTLSCSPISGHRSVSWYQQTPGQGLQFLFEYFSETQRNKGNFPGRFSGRQFSNSRSEMNVSTLELGDSALYLCASSLVPLRSQRLNEQFFGPGTRLTVL.